This T cell receptor beta chain was observed in a study of T cell responses to AZD1222 COVID-19 vaccine. This table comes from immunoSEQ multiplex PCR, and its TCRdb copy is limited to in-frame clones, with some not included. The sample includes under 200,000 clones, 85% to 95% of them seen just once. Of note for this clone: Its antigen is undetermined.

V was pared by 5 bases and J by 6 bases, with 16 bases between. The germline CDR1 and CDR2 sequences are MDHEN and SYDVKM. The CDR3 consists of 14 residues. The study, taken as a whole, reports: It should be noted that donors were predominantly white British and more often female, and clonal diversity was possibly underestimated. CD4 TCRs covered the whole spike, strongest at regions 160-218 and 743-854.

This TCR was sampled from an adult in good health. The rearrangement links TRBV28 to TRBJ1-2; weak D call: TRBD1 (6 bases). This specimen consisted of peripheral blood, obtained on day 0 of AZD1222 vaccination. The CDR3 nucleotides read TGTGCCAGCAGTCTCCTACTCCGGGACAATGGCTACACCTTC. Translation: CASSLLLRDNGYTF.